The entry below gives a single T cell receptor beta chain sequence along with its context. TCRdb recomputed calls from the 5' RACE reads with MiXCR, one row per CDR3 protein. This sample yields hundreds of thousands of distinct CDR3 sequences, of which around 20% are seen a single time; 4% to 4.5% belongs to the top ten. The data are from a study of identical twins. Looked up from germline, CDR1 is SNHLY and CDR2 is FYNNEI. After removal of 8 bases from V and 7 bases from J, the junction contained 6 bases not matched to a gene. This CDR3 is built from 14 residues. Healthy Caucasian individuals made up all the donors. The sample was also reused in another study, on T cells expressing NK-cell markers. That study adds: Also leading the CD3+CD56-NKG2C+ fraction in a handful of donors were these clonotypes.

The sequence was collected from a young woman in good health. Sequenced input: PBMCs. The J gene is TRBJ2-1, the V gene TRBV2, with TRBD2 matching over 12 bases. CDR3 residues: CASVGLAGINEQFF. CDR3 in DNA: TGTGCCAGCGTGGGACTAGCGGGTATTAATGAGCAGTTCTTC.